This T cell receptor (beta chain) was recovered during a study of blood T cell repertoires in COVID-19. Here immunoSEQ multiplex PCR was the method, and the copy in TCRdb shows in-frame clones only, minus some. The repertoire holds around 200,000 clones, with around 81% as singletons. The CDR3 runs 16 residues. V lost 7 bases to trimming and J lost 5 bases; unmatched junction nucleotides: 13. The germline CDR1 and CDR2 sequences are MNHEY and SVGEGT. This chain uses TRBV6-2 or TRBV6-3 with TRBJ1-1, with 10 bases lining up with TRBD1. Sequencing was performed on peripheral blood. The clonotype comes from a woman aged 65 to 85 with acute or convalescent COVID-19. In DNA form, the CDR3 reads TGTGCCAGCACCCCAGGGTCGGGACAGGGGAGTACTGAAGCTTTCTTT. This encodes CASTPGSGQGSTEAFF.